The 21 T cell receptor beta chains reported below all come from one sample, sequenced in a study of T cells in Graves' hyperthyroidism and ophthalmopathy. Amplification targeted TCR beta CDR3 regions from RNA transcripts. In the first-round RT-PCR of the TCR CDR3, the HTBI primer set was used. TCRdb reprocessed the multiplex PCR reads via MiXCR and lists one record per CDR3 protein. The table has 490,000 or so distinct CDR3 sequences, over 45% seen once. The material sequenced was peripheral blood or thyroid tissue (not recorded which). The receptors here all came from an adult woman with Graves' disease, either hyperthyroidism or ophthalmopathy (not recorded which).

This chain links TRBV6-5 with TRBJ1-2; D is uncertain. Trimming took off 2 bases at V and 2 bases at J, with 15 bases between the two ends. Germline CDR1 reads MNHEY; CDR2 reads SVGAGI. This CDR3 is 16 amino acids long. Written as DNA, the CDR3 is TGTGCCAGCAGTTACATAGGGATTGTTGGGAACTATGGCTACACCTTC. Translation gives CASSYIGIVGNYGYTF.

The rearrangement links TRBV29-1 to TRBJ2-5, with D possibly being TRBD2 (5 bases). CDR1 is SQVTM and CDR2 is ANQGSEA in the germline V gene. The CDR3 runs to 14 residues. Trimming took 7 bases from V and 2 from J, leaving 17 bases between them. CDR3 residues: CSAGLPRWQETQYF. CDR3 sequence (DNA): TGCAGCGCCGGACTCCCGAGGTGGCAAGAGACCCAGTACTTC.

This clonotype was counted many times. CDR3 bases: TGCAGTGCTAGTCACAGGGGTTCCTATGGCTACACCTTC. Translated: CSASHRGSYGYTF. V is TRBV20-1 and J is TRBJ1-2; 7 bases are a match to TRBD1. V was clipped by 3 bases and J by 4 bases; unmatched bases: 5. CDR1 and CDR2 (germline): DFQATT, SNEGSKA (reference sequence). This CDR3 region has 13 residues.

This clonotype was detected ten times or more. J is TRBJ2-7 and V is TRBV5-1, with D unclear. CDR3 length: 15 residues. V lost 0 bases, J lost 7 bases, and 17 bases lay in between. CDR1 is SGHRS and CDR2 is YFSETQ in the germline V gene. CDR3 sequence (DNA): TGCGCCAGCAGCTTGGATAGTCAGATACTGCGGGAGCAGTACTTC. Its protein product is CASSLDSQILREQYF.

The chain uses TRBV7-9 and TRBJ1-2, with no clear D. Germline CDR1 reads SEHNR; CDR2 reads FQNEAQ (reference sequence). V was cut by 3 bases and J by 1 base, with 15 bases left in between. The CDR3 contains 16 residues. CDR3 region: CASSLLGGGNNYGYTF. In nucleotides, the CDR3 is TGTGCCAGCAGCTTGCTAGGTGGAGGGAATAACTATGGCTACACCTTC.

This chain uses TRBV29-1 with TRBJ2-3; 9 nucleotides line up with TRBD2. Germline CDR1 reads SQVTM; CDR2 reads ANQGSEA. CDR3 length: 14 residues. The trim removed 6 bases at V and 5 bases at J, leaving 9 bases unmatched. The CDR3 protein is CSVTSGRRRDTQYF. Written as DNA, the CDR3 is TGCAGCGTAACCAGCGGGAGGCGGAGAGATACGCAGTATTTT.

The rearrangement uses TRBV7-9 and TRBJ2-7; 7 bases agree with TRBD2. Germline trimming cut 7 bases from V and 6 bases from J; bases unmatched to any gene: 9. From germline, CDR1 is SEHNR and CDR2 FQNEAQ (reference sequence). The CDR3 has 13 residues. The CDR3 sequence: CASKRSREGEQYF. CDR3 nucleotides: TGTGCCAGCAAACGGAGCAGGGAGGGCGAGCAGTACTTC.

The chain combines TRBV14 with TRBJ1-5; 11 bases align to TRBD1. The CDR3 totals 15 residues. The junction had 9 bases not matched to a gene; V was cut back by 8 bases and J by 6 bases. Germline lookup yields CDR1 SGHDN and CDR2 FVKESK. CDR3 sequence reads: CASSPGQGGTQPQHF. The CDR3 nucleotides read TGTGCCAGCTCACCGGGACAGGGGGGAACTCAGCCCCAGCATTTT.

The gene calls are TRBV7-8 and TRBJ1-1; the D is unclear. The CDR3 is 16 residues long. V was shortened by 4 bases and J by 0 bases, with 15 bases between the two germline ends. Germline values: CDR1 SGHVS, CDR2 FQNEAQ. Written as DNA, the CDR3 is TGTGCCAGCAGCTCCTTAGGACCAACCATGAACACTGAAGCTTTCTTT. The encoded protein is CASSSLGPTMNTEAFF.

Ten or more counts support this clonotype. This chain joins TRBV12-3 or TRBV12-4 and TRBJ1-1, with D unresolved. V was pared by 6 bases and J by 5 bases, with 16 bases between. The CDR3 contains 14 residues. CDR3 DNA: TGTGCCAGCAGCCTCGGGCGGGCGGCGACTGAAGCTTTCTTT. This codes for CASSLGRAATEAFF.

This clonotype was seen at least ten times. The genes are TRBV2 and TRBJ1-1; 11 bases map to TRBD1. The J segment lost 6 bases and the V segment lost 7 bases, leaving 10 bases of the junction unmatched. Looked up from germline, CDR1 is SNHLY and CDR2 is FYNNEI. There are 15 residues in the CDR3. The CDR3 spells CASKGQGVPGAEAFF. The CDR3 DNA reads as TGTGCCAGCAAGGGACAGGGGGTACCTGGGGCTGAAGCTTTCTTT.

CDR3 sequence reads: CSARAQREFNEQFF. CDR3 nucleotides: TGCAGTGCTAGAGCCCAGCGGGAGTTTAATGAGCAGTTCTTC. The rearrangement links TRBV20-1 to TRBJ2-1; 8 bases fit TRBD2. Germline V gene lookup returns CDR1 DFQATT and CDR2 SNEGSKA (reference sequence). J gave up 7 bases and V 1 base, and 6 bases lay outside the gene matches. This CDR3 has 14 residues.

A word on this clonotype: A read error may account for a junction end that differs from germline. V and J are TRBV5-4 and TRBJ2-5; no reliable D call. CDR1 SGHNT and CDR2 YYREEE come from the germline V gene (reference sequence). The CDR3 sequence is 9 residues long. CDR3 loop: CASSPRQNF. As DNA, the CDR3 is TGTGCCAGCAGCCCACGGCAAAATTTC.

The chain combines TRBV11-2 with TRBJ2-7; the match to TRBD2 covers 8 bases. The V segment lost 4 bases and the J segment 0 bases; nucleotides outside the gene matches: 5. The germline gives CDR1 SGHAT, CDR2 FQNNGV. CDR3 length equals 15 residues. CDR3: CASSSTSGVSYEQYF. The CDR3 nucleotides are TGTGCCAGCAGCTCTACTAGCGGAGTCTCCTACGAGCAGTACTTC.

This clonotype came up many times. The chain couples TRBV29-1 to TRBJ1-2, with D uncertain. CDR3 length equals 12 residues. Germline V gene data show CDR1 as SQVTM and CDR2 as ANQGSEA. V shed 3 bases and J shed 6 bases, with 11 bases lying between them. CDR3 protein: CSVDLLSNGYTF. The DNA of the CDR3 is TGCAGCGTTGATCTTCTGAGCAATGGCTACACCTTC. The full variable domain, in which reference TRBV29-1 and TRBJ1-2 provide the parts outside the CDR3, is SAVISQKPSRDICQRGTSLTIQCQVDSQVTMMFWYRQQPGQSLTLIATANQGSEATYESGFVIDKFPISRPNLTFSTLTVSNMSPEDSSIYLCSVDLLSNGYTFGSGTRLTVV.

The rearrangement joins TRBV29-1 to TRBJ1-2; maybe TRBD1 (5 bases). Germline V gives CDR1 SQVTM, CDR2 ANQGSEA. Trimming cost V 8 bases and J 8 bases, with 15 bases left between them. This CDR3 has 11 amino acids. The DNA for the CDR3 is TGCAGCACTACCGGGACCGGGGGCTACACCTTC. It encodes CSTTGTGGYTF.

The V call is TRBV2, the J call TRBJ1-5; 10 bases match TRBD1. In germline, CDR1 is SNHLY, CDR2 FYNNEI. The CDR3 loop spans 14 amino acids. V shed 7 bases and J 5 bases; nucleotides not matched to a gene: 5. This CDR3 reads CASTRDRGYQPQHF. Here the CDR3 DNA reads TGTGCCAGCACCAGGGACAGGGGTTATCAGCCCCAGCATTTT.

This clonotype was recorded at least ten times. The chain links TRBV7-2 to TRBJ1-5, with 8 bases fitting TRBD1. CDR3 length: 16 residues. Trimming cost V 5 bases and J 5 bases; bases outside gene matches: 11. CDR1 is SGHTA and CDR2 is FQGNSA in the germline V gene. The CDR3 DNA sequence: TGTGCCAGCAGCCCTCGGGGAGGACAGGGTTATCAGCCCCAGCATTTT. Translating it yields CASSPRGGQGYQPQHF.

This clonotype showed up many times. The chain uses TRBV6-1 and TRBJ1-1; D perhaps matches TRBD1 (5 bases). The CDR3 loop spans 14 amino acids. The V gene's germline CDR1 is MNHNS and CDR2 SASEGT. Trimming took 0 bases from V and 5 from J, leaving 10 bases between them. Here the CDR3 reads CASSEAQGGTEAFF. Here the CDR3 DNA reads TGTGCCAGCAGTGAAGCGCAGGGAGGGACTGAAGCTTTCTTT.

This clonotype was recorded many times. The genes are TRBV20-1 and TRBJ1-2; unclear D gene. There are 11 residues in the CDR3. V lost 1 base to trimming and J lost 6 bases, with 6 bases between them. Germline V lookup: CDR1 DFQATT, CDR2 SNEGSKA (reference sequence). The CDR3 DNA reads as TGCAGTGCTAGAGGGACCGATGGCTACACCTTC. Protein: CSARGTDGYTF.

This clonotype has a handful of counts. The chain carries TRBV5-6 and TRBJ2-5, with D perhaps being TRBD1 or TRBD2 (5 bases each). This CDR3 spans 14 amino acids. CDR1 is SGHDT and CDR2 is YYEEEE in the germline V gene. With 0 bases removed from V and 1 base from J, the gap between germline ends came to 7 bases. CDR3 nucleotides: TGTGCCAGCAGCTTGGGGGACGGCCAAGAGACCCAGTACTTC. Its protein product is CASSLGDGQETQYF.